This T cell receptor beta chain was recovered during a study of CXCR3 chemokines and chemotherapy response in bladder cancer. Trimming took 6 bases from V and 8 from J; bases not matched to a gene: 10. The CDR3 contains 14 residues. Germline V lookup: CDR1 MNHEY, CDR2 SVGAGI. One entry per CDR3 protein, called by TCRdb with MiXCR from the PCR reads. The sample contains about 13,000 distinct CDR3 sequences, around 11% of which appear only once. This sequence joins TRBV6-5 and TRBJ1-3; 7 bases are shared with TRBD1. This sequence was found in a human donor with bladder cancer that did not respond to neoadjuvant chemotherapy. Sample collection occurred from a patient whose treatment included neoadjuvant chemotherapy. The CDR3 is CASSPDRARDTIYF. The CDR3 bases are TGTGCCAGCAGCCCCGACAGGGCTCGGGACACCATATATTTT.